This T cell receptor (beta chain) originates from a study of blood T cell repertoires in COVID-19. Germline lookup yields CDR1 SGHTA and CDR2 FQGTGA. CDR3 size: 13 residues. V lost 3 bases to trimming and J lost 4 bases, with 7 bases between them. This clone was counted once. This table comes from immunoSEQ multiplex PCR, and its TCRdb copy is limited to in-frame clones, with some not included. The repertoire holds roughly 68,000 clones, with roughly four fifths as singletons. Sequencing used peripheral blood. The sequence came from a man aged 55 to 70 with COVID-19, enrolled during active disease. The gene calls are TRBV7-3 and TRBJ2-1; D is unresolved. Written as DNA, the CDR3 is TGTGCCAGCAGCTTCTCCAGGTACAATGAGCAGTTCTTC. This codes for CASSFSRYNEQFF.